This entry concerns a single T cell receptor beta chain. The germline V gene encodes CDR1 SGHTA and CDR2 FQGNSA. The CDR3 extends over 16 amino acids. J lost 4 bases, V lost 5 bases, and 12 bases had no gene match. The source of the sample is a study of T cells in Graves' hyperthyroidism and ophthalmopathy. Looking at the study overall: It was at initial diagnosis, before any treatment, that peripheral blood was collected.

RNA transcripts were the template for amplifying TCR beta CDR3 regions. HTBI primers were employed in a first-round RT-PCR of the TCR CDR3. TCRdb analysed the multiplex PCR reads with MiXCR anew, one entry per CDR3 protein. In the table there are about 560,000 distinct CDR3 sequences, roughly a sixth of which are singletons. Sequenced: blood. This sequence joins TRBV7-2 and TRBJ2-7; 9 bases map to TRBD2. The clonotype was recovered from a woman aged 18-35 years with Graves' hyperthyroidism. The CDR3 reads CASSPIASSGDYEQYF. CDR3 DNA: TGTGCCAGCAGCCCGATCGCTTCTAGCGGGGATTACGAGCAGTACTTC.